Below, 23 T cell receptor beta chains from the same sample are listed, as sequenced in a study of blood T cell repertoires in COVID-19. Data came from immunoSEQ multiplex PCR; TCRdb stores just in-frame clones and leaves some out. The profile shows around 150,000 clones, around 85% of them singletons. Source material: peripheral blood. The receptors derive from a human donor with acute or convalescent COVID-19. The donor label of this sample is uncertain.

V usage is TRBV18 and J usage is TRBJ2-5, with a tentative D call TRBD2 (5 bases). This CDR3 region has 14 residues. Trimming took 3 bases from V and 0 from J, leaving 8 bases between them. The germline V gene encodes CDR1 KGHSH and CDR2 LQKENI. The CDR3 spells CASSPIAYQETQYF. DNA of the CDR3: TGTGCCAGCTCACCGATAGCGTACCAAGAGACCCAGTACTTC. The variable domain in full, with the rest retrieved from reference TRBV18 and TRBJ2-5, is NAGVMQNPRHLVRRRGQEARLRCSPMKGHSHVYWYRQLPEEGLKFMVYLQKENIIDESGMPKERFSAEFPKEGPSILRIQQVVRGDSAAYFCASSPIAYQETQYFGPGTRLLVL.

The rearrangement links TRBV6-5 to TRBJ2-2; 9 positions match TRBD1. The V gene end was trimmed by 5 bases and the J gene end by 5 bases; junction bases not matched to a gene: 6. Germline V gives CDR1 MNHEY, CDR2 SVGAGI. The CDR3 has 15 residues. CDR3 protein: CASSLQGARTGELFF. Here the CDR3 DNA reads TGTGCCAGCAGTCTACAGGGGGCGCGTACCGGGGAGCTGTTTTTT.

This CDR3 is CASSDPRGTGVISYTDTQYF. CDR3 coding DNA: TGCGCCAGCAGTGACCCTCGGGGGACAGGGGTAATCTCCTACACAGATACGCAGTATTTT. V and J are TRBV10-2 and TRBJ2-3, with 10 nucleotides matching TRBD1. Germline-derived CDR1 and CDR2 are WSHSY and SAAADI. The CDR3 consists of 20 residues. V shed 3 bases and J 2 bases; nucleotides not matched to a gene: 17.

The V call is TRBV5-1, the J call TRBJ2-1; TRBD1 aligns across 7 bases. CDR3 length: 15 amino acids. V lost 5 bases to trimming and J lost 1 base; unmatched junction nucleotides: 6. Germline CDR1 reads SGHRS; CDR2 reads YFSETQ. The CDR3 nucleotides are TGCGCCAGCAGGCACCCACAGGGGTCCTACAATGAGCAGTTCTTC. Encoded protein: CASRHPQGSYNEQFF.

The J gene is TRBJ2-7, the V gene TRBV6-5; 9 bases align to TRBD1. J was trimmed by 5 bases and V by 5 bases; bases with no gene match: 7. This CDR3 comprises 14 residues. CDR1 and CDR2 (germline): MNHEY, SVGAGI. CDR3 amino acids: CASSKTGTGNEQYF. The CDR3 bases are TGTGCCAGCAGTAAAACCGGGACAGGGAACGAGCAGTACTTC.

This clone was counted many times. The chain recombines TRBV25-1 with TRBJ1-6; 9 nucleotides agree with TRBD1. The CDR3 loop spans 15 amino acids. Losses at the gene ends were 1 base for V and 9 bases for J; bases not matched to a gene: 4. The germline V gene encodes CDR1 MGHDK and CDR2 SYGVNS. CDR3 amino acids: CASSESGTGSSPLHF. For the CDR3, the DNA is TGTGCCAGCAGTGAATCGGGGACAGGGTCTTCACCCCTCCACTTT.

CDR3 in amino acids: CAWSPLVTQLFF. In DNA form, the CDR3 reads TGTGCCTGGAGCCCTCTTGTTACGCAGTTGTTTTTT. The gene calls are TRBV30 and TRBJ1-4; no clear D. Per the germline V gene, CDR1 is GTSNPN and CDR2 is SVGIG (reference sequence). Trimming cost V 3 bases and J 15 bases, with 17 bases left between them. There are 12 residues in the CDR3. Using reference TRBV30 and TRBJ1-4 for the parts outside the CDR3, the full variable domain is SQTIHQWPATLVQPVGSPLSLECTVEGTSNPNLYWYRQAAGRGLQLLFYSVGIGQISSEVPQNLSASRPQDRQFILSSKKLLLSDSGFYLCAWSPLVTQLFFGSGTQLSVL.

This chain joins TRBV3-1 (or the pseudogene TRBV3-2) and TRBJ2-7; no clear D. V was clipped by 0 bases and J by 2 bases, with 14 bases between them. Germline CDR1 LGHDT, CDR2 YNNKEL (reference sequence). The CDR3 is 16 residues long. CDR3 sequence (DNA): TGTGCCAGCAGCCAAGAATTCGGGTTATCTCCCTACGAGCAGTACTTC. It encodes CASSQEFGLSPYEQYF.

This chain connects TRBV19 to TRBJ1-5; 10 bases agree with TRBD1. From germline, CDR1 is LNHDA and CDR2 SQIVND (reference sequence). The V gene end was trimmed by 5 bases and the J gene end by 6 bases; junction bases not matched to a gene: 10. The CDR3 sequence is 16 residues long. The CDR3 nucleotides are TGTGCCAGTAGTCTTAGGACAGGGGGAAGGACTCAGCCCCAGCATTTT. Translation: CASSLRTGGRTQPQHF.

This clone showed up just a few times. The chain has TRBV11-3 and TRBJ1-1; no definite D call. V was shortened by 2 bases and J by 1 base, with 5 bases between the two germline ends. There are 13 residues in the CDR3. The germline CDR1 and CDR2 sequences are SGHNT and YENEEA. The CDR3 sequence: CASSLQANTEAFF. CDR3 nucleotides: TGTGCCAGCAGCTTACAAGCGAACACTGAAGCTTTCTTT.

This chain connects TRBV21-1 to TRBJ1-1. TRBV21-1 is flagged as a pseudogene. The CDR3 consists of 16 residues. The CDR3 nucleotides read TGTGCCAGCAGCAAAGAAAGTCGGGAGGAGGACACTGAAGCTTTCTTT. Encoded protein: CASSKESREEDTEAFF.

V usage is TRBV19 and J usage is TRBJ2-6, with D possibly being TRBD1 (5 bases). V gave up 4 bases and J gave up 0 bases, with 7 bases separating them. The length of the CDR3 is 15 residues. Germline V gene lookup returns CDR1 LNHDA and CDR2 SQIVND (reference sequence). DNA for the CDR3: TGTGCCAGTAGTAGACAGAGCTCTGGGGCCAACGTCCTGACTTTC. It encodes CASSRQSSGANVLTF.

As DNA, the CDR3 is TGTGCCAGCAGTATAAACAGGGAGGGCGGCTACACCTTC. Translated, it gives CASSINREGGYTF. V and J are TRBV7-2 and TRBJ1-2; D is perhaps TRBD1 (6 bases). CDR1 and CDR2 from the germline V gene are SGHTA and FQGNSA. This CDR3 contains 13 residues. Deletions cut 6 bases from V and 8 bases from J, with 16 bases between.

This chain joins TRBV6-5 and TRBJ1-2; D uncertain. CDR1 and CDR2 from the germline V gene are MNHEY and SVGAGI. Trimming took off 6 bases at V and 0 bases at J, with 14 bases between the two ends. The CDR3 is made up of 15 amino acids. In DNA form, the CDR3 reads TGTGCCAGCAGGGGCCCCAACGGCCCTAACTATGGCTACACCTTC. Translating it yields CASRGPNGPNYGYTF.

V gene TRBV19 combines with J gene TRBJ2-7; 7 nucleotides line up with TRBD1. J gave up 2 bases and V 1 base, and 5 bases lay outside the gene matches. The CDR3 totals 15 residues. Germline assignment: CDR1 LNHDA and CDR2 SQIVND (reference sequence). CDR3 sequence (DNA): TGTGCCAGTAGTATAGCGGGGACAGAGACCTACGAGCAGTACTTC. Protein: CASSIAGTETYEQYF. Supplemented by reference TRBV19 and TRBJ2-7, the full variable domain reads DGGITQSPKYLFRKEGQNVTLSCEQNLNHDAMYWYRQDPGQGLRLIYYSQIVNDFQKGDIAEGYSVSREKKESFPLTVTSAQKNPTAFYLCASSIAGTETYEQYFGPGTRLTVT.

The V call is TRBV5-1, the J call TRBJ2-3; TRBD2 is a possible D gene (6 bases). V lost 7 bases and J 10 bases, leaving 16 bases between the germline ends. Germline V gene lookup returns CDR1 SGHRS and CDR2 YFSETQ. The CDR3 is 12 amino acids. The CDR3 DNA reads as TGCGCCAGCGGGCCGGGGGTGGATGCGCAGTATTTT. Its translation: CASGPGVDAQYF.

CDR3 protein: CASSQDPWWGDSPLHF. The CDR3, as DNA: TGTGCCAGCAGCCAAGACCCGTGGTGGGGGGATTCACCCCTCCACTTT. V gene TRBV3-1 (or the pseudogene TRBV3-2) combines with J gene TRBJ1-6; the D gene is possibly TRBD1 (5 bases). Trimming removed 0 bases at V and 8 bases at J, with 14 bases between. CDR3 size: 16 residues. In germline, CDR1 is LGHDT, CDR2 YNNKEL (reference sequence).

The J gene is TRBJ2-1, the V gene TRBV6-2 or TRBV6-3; perhaps TRBD2 as D (6 bases). This CDR3 region has 16 residues. Germline values: CDR1 MNHEY, CDR2 SVGEGT. V lost 4 bases, J lost 8 bases, and 21 bases lay in between. The CDR3 reads CASSFNPGGAVDEQFF. DNA for the CDR3: TGTGCCAGCAGTTTCAACCCAGGAGGGGCTGTTGATGAGCAGTTCTTC.

The chain joins TRBV5-1 to TRBJ1-6, with TRBD1 matching over 7 bases. This CDR3 contains 14 residues. The V gene end was trimmed by 4 bases and the J gene end by 5 bases; junction bases not matched to a gene: 3. Germline V CDR1 and CDR2: SGHRS, YFSETQ. The CDR3 nucleotides read TGCGCCAGCAGCCGGGGGACAGATAATTCACCCCTCCACTTT. Translated: CASSRGTDNSPLHF. Looking up the rest from reference TRBV5-1 and TRBJ1-6 gives the full variable domain: KAGVTQTPRYLIKTRGQQVTLSCSPISGHRSVSWYQQTPGQGLQFLFEYFSETQRNKGNFPGRFSGRQFSNSRSEMNVSTLELGDSALYLCASSRGTDNSPLHFGNGTRLTVT.

The gene calls are TRBV9 and TRBJ2-7; 9 nucleotides line up with TRBD1. Trimming cost V 4 bases and J 0 bases; bases outside gene matches: 8. Germline V lookup: CDR1 SGDLS, CDR2 YYNGEE. This CDR3 contains 16 residues. CDR3 coding DNA: TGTGCCAGCAGCCCCCGACAGGGGGGAAACTCCTACGAGCAGTACTTC. It translates to CASSPRQGGNSYEQYF.

The chain links TRBV7-3 to TRBJ2-1, with 8 bases lining up with TRBD1. The CDR3 consists of 17 residues. Germline-derived CDR1 and CDR2 are SGHTA and FQGTGA. Trimming at V came to 4 bases and at J to 2 bases, leaving 10 bases not matched to a gene. CDR3 region: CASSSKGQGTTYNEQFF. CDR3 DNA: TGTGCCAGCAGCTCAAAAGGACAGGGAACTACCTACAATGAGCAGTTCTTC.

The chain links TRBV5-1 to TRBJ2-5; TRBD2 matches 8 bases. Germline values: CDR1 SGHRS, CDR2 YFSETQ. The ends lost 2 bases at V and 1 base at J; junction bases unmatched: 10. The CDR3 consists of 17 residues. CDR3 region: CASSFPLGGAGQETQYF. The CDR3, as DNA: TGCGCCAGCAGCTTCCCCCTCGGGGGGGCGGGCCAAGAGACCCAGTACTTC.

The chain recombines TRBV11-2 with TRBJ1-1; possibly TRBD1 for D (5 bases). V lost 0 bases, J lost 1 base, and 9 bases lay in between. The CDR3 is 15 amino acids. The germline CDR1 and CDR2 sequences are SGHAT and FQNNGV. CDR3 DNA: TGTGCCAGCAGCTTAGATGGGAGGGGGAACACTGAAGCTTTCTTT. It is translated as CASSLDGRGNTEAFF. Complete variable domain (other parts from reference TRBV11-2 and TRBJ1-1): EAGVAQSPRYKIIEKRQSVAFWCNPISGHATLYWYQQILGQGPKLLIQFQNNGVVDDSQLPKDRFSAERLKGVDSTLKIQPAKLEDSAVYLCASSLDGRGNTEAFFGQGTRLTVV.